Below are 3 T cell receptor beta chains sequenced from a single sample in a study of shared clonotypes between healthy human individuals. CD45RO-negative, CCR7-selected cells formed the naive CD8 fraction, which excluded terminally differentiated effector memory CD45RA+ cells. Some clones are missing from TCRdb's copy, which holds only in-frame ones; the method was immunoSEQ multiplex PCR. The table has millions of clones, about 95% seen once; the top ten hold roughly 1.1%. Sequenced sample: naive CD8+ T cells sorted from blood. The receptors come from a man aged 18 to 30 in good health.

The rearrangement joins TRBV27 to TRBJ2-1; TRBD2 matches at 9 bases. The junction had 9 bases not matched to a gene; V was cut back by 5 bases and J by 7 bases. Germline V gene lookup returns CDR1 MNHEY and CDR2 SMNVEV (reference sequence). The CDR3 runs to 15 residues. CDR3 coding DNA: TGTGCCAGCAGTCCGGTGGCGGGGGGGCGTAATGAGCAGTTCTTC. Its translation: CASSPVAGGRNEQFF.

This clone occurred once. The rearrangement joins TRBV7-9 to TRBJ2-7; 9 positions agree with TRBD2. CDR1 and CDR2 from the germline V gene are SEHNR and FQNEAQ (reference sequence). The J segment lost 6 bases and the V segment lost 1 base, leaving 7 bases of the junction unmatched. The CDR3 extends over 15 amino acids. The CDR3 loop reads CASSLGLADLAEQYF. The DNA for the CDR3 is TGTGCCAGCAGCTTAGGACTAGCGGACTTAGCCGAGCAGTACTTC. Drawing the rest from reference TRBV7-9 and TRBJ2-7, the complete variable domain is DTGVSQNPRHKITKRGQNVTFRCDPISEHNRLYWYRQTLGQGPEFLTYFQNEAQLEKSRLLSDRFSAERPKGSFSTLEIQRTEQGDSAMYLCASSLGLADLAEQYFGPGTRLTVT.

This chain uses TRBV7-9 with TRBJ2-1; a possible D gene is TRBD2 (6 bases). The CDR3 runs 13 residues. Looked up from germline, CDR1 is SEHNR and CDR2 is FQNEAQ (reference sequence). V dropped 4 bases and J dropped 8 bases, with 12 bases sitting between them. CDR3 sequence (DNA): TGTGCCAGCAGCTCCGGAGGGCCCTATGAGCAGTTCTTC. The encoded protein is CASSSGGPYEQFF.